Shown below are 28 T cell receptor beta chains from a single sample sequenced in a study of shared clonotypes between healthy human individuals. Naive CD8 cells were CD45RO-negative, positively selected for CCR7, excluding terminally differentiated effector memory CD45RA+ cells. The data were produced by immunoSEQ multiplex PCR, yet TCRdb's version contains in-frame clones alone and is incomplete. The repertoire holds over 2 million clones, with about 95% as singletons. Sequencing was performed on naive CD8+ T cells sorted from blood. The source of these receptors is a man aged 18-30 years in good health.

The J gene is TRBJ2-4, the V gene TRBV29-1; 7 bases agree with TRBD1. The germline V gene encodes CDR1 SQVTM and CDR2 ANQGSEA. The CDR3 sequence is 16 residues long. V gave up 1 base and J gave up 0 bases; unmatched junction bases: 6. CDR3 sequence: CSVEGLQGVAKNIQYF. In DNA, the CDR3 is TGCAGCGTTGAAGGTCTGCAGGGGGTAGCCAAAAACATTCAGTACTTC.

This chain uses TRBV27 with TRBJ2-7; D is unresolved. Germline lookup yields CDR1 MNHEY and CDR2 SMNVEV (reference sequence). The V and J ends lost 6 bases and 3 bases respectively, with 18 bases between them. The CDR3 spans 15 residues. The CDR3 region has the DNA TGTGCCAGCAGCCCCGGGTCCCACCCTCTCTACGAGCAGTACTTC. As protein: CASSPGSHPLYEQYF.

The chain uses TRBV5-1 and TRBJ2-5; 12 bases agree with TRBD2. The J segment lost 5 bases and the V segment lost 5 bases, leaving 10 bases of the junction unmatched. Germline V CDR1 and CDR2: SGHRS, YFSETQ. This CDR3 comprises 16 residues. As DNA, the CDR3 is TGCGCCAGCAGTTCCTACCTAGCGGGGGGGCCGGAGACCCAGTACTTC. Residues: CASSSYLAGGPETQYF.

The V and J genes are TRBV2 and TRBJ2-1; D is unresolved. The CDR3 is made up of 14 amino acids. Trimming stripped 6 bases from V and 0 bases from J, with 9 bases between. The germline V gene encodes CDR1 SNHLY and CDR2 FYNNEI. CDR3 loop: CASRDQSSYNEQFF. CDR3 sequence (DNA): TGTGCCAGCAGGGACCAAAGCTCCTACAATGAGCAGTTCTTC.

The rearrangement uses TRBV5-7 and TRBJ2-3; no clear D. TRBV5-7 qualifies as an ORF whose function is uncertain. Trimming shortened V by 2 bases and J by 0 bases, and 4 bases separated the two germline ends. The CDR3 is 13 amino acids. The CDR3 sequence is CASSLSSTDTQYF. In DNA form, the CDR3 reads TGTGCCAGCAGCTTATCTAGCACAGATACGCAGTATTTT.

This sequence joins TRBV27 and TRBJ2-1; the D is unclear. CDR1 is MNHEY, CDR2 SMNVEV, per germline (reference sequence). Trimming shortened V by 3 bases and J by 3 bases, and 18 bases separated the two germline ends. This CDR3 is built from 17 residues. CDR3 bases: TGTGCCAGCAGTTTTCAAGACGCGGACGGTGGCTACAATGAGCAGTTCTTC. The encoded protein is CASSFQDADGGYNEQFF.

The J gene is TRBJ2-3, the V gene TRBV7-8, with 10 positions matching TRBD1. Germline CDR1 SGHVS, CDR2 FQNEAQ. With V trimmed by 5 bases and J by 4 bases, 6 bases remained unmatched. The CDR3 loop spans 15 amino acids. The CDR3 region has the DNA TGTGCCAGCAGCGCCGGACAGGGGGGTGCAGATACGCAGTATTTT. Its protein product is CASSAGQGGADTQYF.

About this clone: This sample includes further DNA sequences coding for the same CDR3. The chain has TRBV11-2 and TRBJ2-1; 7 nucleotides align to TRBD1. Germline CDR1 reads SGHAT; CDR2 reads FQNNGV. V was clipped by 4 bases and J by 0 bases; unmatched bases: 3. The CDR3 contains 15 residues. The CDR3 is CASSWDSSSYNEQFF. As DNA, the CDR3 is TGTGCCAGCAGCTGGGACAGCAGCTCCTACAATGAGCAGTTCTTC.

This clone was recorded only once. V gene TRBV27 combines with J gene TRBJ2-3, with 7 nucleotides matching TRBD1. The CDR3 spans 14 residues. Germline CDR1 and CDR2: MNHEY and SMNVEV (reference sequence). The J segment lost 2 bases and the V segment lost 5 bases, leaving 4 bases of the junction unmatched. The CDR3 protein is CASSPTGFTDTQYF. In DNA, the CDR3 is TGTGCCAGCAGTCCGACAGGGTTCACAGATACGCAGTATTTT.

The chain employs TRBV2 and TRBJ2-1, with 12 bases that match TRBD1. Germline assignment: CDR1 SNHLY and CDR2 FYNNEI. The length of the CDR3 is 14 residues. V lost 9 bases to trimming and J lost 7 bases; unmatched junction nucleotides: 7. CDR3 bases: TGTGCCAGTCTGGGACAGGGGGCGGGAAATGAGCAGTTCTTC. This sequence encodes CASLGQGAGNEQFF.

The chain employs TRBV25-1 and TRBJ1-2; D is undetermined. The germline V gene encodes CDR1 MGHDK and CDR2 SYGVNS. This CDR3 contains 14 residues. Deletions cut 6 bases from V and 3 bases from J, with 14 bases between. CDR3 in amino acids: CASSRREQDYGYTF. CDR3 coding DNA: TGTGCCAGCAGCCGACGAGAACAAGACTATGGCTACACCTTC.

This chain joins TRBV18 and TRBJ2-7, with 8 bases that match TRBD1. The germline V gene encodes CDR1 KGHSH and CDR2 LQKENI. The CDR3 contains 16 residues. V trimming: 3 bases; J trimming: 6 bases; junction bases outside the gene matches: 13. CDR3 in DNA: TGTGCCAGCTCACCCACATCGGACAGGGCGTTGGGCGAGCAGTACTTC. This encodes CASSPTSDRALGEQYF.

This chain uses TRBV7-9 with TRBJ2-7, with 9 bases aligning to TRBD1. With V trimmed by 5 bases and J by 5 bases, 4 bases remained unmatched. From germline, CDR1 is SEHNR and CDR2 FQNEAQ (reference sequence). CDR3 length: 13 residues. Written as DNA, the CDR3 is TGTGCCAGCAGCCATGGGACAGGGAACGAGCAGTACTTC. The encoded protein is CASSHGTGNEQYF.

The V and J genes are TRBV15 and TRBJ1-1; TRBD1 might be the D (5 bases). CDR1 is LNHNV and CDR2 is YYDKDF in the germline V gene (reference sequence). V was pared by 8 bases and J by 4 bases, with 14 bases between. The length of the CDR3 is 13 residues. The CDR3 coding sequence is TGTGCCACCGGTCAGGGTATGGGCACTGAAGCTTTCTTT. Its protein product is CATGQGMGTEAFF.

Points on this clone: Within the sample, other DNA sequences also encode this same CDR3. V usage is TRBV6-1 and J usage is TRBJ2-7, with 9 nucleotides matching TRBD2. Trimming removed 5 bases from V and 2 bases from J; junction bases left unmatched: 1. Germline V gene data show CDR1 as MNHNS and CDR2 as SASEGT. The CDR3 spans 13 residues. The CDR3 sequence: CASSLAGAYEQYF. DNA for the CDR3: TGTGCCAGCAGTTTAGCGGGGGCCTACGAGCAGTACTTC.

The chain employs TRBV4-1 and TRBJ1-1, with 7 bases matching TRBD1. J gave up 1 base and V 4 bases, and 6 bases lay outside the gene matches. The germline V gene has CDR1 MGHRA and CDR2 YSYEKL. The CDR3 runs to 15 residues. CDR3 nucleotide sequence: TGCGCCAGCAGCCCGAGACAGGGCGGGAACACTGAAGCTTTCTTT. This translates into CASSPRQGGNTEAFF.

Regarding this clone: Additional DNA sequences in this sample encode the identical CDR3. In DNA, the CDR3 is TGCGCCAGCAGCCAAGTCCAGAACTACGAGCAGTACTTC. This sequence encodes CASSQVQNYEQYF. The V call is TRBV4-1, the J call TRBJ2-7, with unresolved D. The V gene lost 1 base and the J gene lost 3 bases, with 7 bases spanning the gap. Germline lookup yields CDR1 MGHRA and CDR2 YSYEKL. The CDR3 extends over 13 amino acids.

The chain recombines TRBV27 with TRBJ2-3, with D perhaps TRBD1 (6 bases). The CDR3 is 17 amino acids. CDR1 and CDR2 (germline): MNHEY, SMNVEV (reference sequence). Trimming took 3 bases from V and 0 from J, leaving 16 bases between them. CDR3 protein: CASSFYTPQGSTDTQYF. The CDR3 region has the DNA TGTGCCAGCAGTTTCTACACCCCACAGGGAAGCACAGATACGCAGTATTTT.

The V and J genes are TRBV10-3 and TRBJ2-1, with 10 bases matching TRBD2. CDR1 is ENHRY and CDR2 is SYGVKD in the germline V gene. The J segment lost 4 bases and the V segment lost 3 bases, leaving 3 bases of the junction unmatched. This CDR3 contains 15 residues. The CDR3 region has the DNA TGTGCCATCAGTGATCCTAGCGGGGGTTACAATGAGCAGTTCTTC. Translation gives CAISDPSGGYNEQFF.

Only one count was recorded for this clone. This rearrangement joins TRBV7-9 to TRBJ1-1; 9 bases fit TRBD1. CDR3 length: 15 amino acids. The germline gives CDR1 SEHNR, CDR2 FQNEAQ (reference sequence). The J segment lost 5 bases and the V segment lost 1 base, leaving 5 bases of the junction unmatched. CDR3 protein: CASSLGWTGETEAFF. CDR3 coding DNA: TGTGCCAGCAGCTTAGGGTGGACAGGGGAAACTGAAGCTTTCTTT. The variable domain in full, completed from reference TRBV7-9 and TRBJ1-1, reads DTGVSQNPRHKITKRGQNVTFRCDPISEHNRLYWYRQTLGQGPEFLTYFQNEAQLEKSRLLSDRFSAERPKGSFSTLEIQRTEQGDSAMYLCASSLGWTGETEAFFGQGTRLTVV.

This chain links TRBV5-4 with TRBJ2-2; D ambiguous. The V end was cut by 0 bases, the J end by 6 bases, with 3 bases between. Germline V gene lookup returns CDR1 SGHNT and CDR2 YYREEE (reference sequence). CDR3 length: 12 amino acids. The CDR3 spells CASSLDAGELFF. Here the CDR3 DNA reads TGTGCCAGCAGCTTGGACGCCGGGGAGCTGTTTTTT.

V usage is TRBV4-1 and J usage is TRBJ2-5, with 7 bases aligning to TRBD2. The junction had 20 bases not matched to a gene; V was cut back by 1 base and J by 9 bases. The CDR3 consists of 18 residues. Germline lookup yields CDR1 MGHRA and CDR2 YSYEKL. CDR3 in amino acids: CASSQVFSGEGWMAAQYF. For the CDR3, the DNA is TGCGCCAGCAGCCAAGTCTTCAGCGGGGAGGGGTGGATGGCGGCCCAGTACTTC.

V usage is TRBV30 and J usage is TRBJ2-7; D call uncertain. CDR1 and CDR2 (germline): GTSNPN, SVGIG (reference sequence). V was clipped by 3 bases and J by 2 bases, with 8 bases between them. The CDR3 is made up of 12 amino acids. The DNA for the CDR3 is TGTGCCTGGAGGCGGCAGACCTACGAGCAGTACTTC. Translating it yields CAWRRQTYEQYF.

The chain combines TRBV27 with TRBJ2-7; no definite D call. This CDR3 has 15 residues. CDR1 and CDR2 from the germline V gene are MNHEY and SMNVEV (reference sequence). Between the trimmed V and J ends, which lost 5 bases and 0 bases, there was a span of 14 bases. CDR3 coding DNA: TGTGCCAGCAGTACAACAGCTTACAGCTCCTACGAGCAGTACTTC. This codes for CASSTTAYSSYEQYF.

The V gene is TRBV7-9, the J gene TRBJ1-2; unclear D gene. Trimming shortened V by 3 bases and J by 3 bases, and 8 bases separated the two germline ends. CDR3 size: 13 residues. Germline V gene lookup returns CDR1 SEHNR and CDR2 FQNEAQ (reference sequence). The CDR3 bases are TGTGCCAGCAGCTTCCCCAACCACTATGGCTACACCTTC. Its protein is CASSFPNHYGYTF.

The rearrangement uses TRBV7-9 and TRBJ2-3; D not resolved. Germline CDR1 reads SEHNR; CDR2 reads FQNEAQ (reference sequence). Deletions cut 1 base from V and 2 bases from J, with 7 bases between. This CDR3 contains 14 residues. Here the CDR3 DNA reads TGTGCCAGCAGCTTAGAACAGACCACAGATACGCAGTATTTT. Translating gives CASSLEQTTDTQYF.

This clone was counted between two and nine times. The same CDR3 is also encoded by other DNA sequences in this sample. The CDR3 DNA sequence: TGTGCCAGCAGCCCCGGGAGCTCCTACGAGCAGTACTTC. It is translated as CASSPGSSYEQYF. The chain has TRBV11-3 and TRBJ2-7, with D possibly being TRBD2 (6 bases). The V gene's germline CDR1 is SGHNT and CDR2 YENEEA. Between the trimmed V and J ends, which lost 5 bases and 0 bases, there was a span of 8 bases. The CDR3 extends over 13 amino acids.

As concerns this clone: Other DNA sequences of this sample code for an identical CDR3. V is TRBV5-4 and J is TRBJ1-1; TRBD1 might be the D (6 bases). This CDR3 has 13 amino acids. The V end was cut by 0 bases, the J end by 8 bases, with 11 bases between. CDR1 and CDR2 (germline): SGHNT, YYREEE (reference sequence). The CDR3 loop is CASSLGGGTEAFF. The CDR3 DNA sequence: TGTGCCAGCAGCTTGGGGGGTGGGACAGAAGCTTTCTTT.